The rows below give T cell receptor beta chains drawn from one sample of a study of cytomegalovirus exposure and HLA in healthy donors. Some clones are missing from TCRdb's copy, which holds only in-frame ones; the method was immunoSEQ multiplex PCR. The data contain 120,000 to 150,000 clones, around 73% of them singletons. Sequenced material: PBMCs. All receptors derive from a woman aged 40 to 50 in good health and CMV-seronegative. Each CDR3 is given with its conserved first and last residue. D genes are given only for firm matches. The size of a clone is reported for some rows only, either as once, few or many, or as a class for expanded clones.

cdr3_length | j_call | d_call | v_call | clone_size | cdr3_nt | cdr3_aa
14 | TRBJ1-5 | TRBD1 | TRBV18 | - | TGTGCCAGCTCACCCGGGACAGGGAATCAGCCCCAGCATTTT | CASSPGTGNQPQHF
15 | TRBJ1-1 | TRBD1 | TRBV9 | - | TGTGCCAGCAGCCAAGGGGACAGGGATCGCACTGAAGCTTTCTTT | CASSQGDRDRTEAFF
16 | TRBJ2-1 | TRBD2 | TRBV4-2 | - | TGTGCCAGCAGCCAAGCTCGGCTAGCGGGGGACCTCGAGCAGTTCTTC | CASSQARLAGDLEQFF
14 | TRBJ2-2 | - | TRBV5-1 | - | TGCGCCAGCAGTGATCAAGGGGCCACCGGGGAGCTGTTTTTT | CASSDQGATGELFF
14 | TRBJ2-7 | - | TRBV6-5 | - | TGTGCCAGCAGTTACTCGTTGGCGGACTACGAGCAGTACTTC | CASSYSLADYEQYF
14 | TRBJ2-7 | TRBD1 | TRBV18 | - | TGTGCCAGCTCCGTAGACAGGGGACTGGGCGAGCAGTACTTC | CASSVDRGLGEQYF
15 | TRBJ2-7 | TRBD2 | TRBV15 | few | TGTGCCACCAGCGTATCGACTAGCGGAGTCTACGAGCAGTACTTC | CATSVSTSGVYEQYF
13 | TRBJ1-2 | - | TRBV7-3 | - | TGTGCCAGCAGCTCCACAGAAGGCTATGGCTACACCTTC | CASSSTEGYGYTF
13 | TRBJ2-2 | - | TRBV9 | - | TGTGCCAGCAGTGGGCAGAACACCGGGGAGCTGTTTTTT | CASSGQNTGELFF
14 | TRBJ1-2 | TRBD1 | TRBV29-1 | once | TGCAGCGTTTATGAACCAGGACAGGGAGATGGCTACACCTTC | CSVYEPGQGDGYTF
13 | TRBJ2-2 | - | TRBV2 | - | TGTGCCTGTAAGGGACTGAACACCGGGGAGCTGTTTTTT | CACKGLNTGELFF
15 | TRBJ2-1 | - | TRBV9 | few | TGTGCCAGCAGCGTAGAGGGGGTCAGACCCAATGAGCAGTTCTTC | CASSVEGVRPNEQFF
14 | TRBJ1-6 | - | TRBV4-1 | - | TGCGCCAGCAGCCAAGAGTTTCGGGATTCACCCCTCCACTTT | CASSQEFRDSPLHF
15 | TRBJ1-5 | - | TRBV4-3 | - | TGCGCCAGCAGCCAAGATGATCGGGTTAATCAGCCCCAGCATTTT | CASSQDDRVNQPQHF
14 | TRBJ1-1 | - | TRBV2 | few | TGTGCCAGCAGTCAGGACGGGGGTAGCACTGAAGCTTTCTTT | CASSQDGGSTEAFF
15 | TRBJ1-4 | - | TRBV5-1 | - | TGCGCCAGCAGCTTGACCGGAGGTCCTAATGAAAAACTGTTTTTT | CASSLTGGPNEKLFF
14 | TRBJ2-1 | TRBD2 | TRBV11-2 | - | TGTGCCAGCAGCTTAGATCGACTAGCGAATGAGCAGTTCTTC | CASSLDRLANEQFF
13 | TRBJ1-1 | - | TRBV10-3 | few | TGTGCCATCAGTGTATCAGAGGGCACTGAAGCTTTCTTT | CAISVSEGTEAFF
16 | TRBJ1-6 | - | TRBV27 | - | TGTGCCAGCAGTTTAATCAGGGATGGTAAGGGTTCACCCCTCCACTTT | CASSLIRDGKGSPLHF
15 | TRBJ2-1 | - | TRBV5-4 | - | TGTGCCAGCAGCTTGGGTAGCGACTCCTACAATGAGCAGTTCTTC | CASSLGSDSYNEQFF
13 | TRBJ1-2 | TRBD1 | TRBV6-5 | - | TGTGCCAGCAGTTACGGACAGGGGAGAGGCTACACCTTC | CASSYGQGRGYTF
16 | TRBJ2-7 | TRBD1 | TRBV28 | few | TGTGCCAGCAGTTTACCGGACAGGGGGCCCGCCTACGAGCAGTACTTC | CASSLPDRGPAYEQYF
15 | TRBJ1-1 | - | TRBV9 | - | TGTGCCAGCAAGCGGGGGCCGGGAGTGGGCACTGAAGCTTTCTTT | CASKRGPGVGTEAFF
13 | TRBJ2-3 | - | TRBV6-1 | few | TGTGCCAGCAGCCAGGGACTTCCAGATACGCAGTATTTT | CASSQGLPDTQYF